This T cell receptor (beta chain) was obtained from a study of shared clonotypes between healthy human individuals. A remark on this clone: Its specificity is unknown.

Positively selected for CCR7, the CD45RO-negative cells used as naive CD8 cells excluded terminally differentiated effector memory CD45RA+ cells. Overall study results and limits: A reduction in generation probabilities was seen for non-shared clonotypes relative to those shared by all four donors.

Deletions cut 0 bases from V and 4 bases from J, with 12 bases between. The CDR3 contains 15 residues. Germline-derived CDR1 and CDR2 are SNHLY and FYNNEI. Method: immunoSEQ multiplex PCR; TCRdb's copy keeps in-frame clones and lacks some. The table includes millions of clones, 85% to 95% detected once. The chain uses TRBV2 and TRBJ1-2, with no clear D. The TCR was taken from a man between 18 and 35 years old in good health. Some clones in this sample may be carry-over from other donors' samples. Sequenced material: naive CD8+ T cells from PBMCs. The chain's CDR3 is CASSEAPPSFYGYTF. The CDR3 nucleotides read TGTGCCAGCAGTGAAGCGCCACCGAGCTTCTATGGCTACACCTTC.